Sequencing of this T cell receptor beta chain was carried out in a study of T cell repertoires in cytomegalovirus infection. Study-wide context: HLA-B-restricted CMV epitopes that are well studied were used alongside recently identified HLA-C-restricted ones. A matching HLA type, together with CMV infection, was signaled by public TCR beta signatures. Study-wide points: Summed frequency of shared TCR beta families picked out CMV carriers who also had the relevant HLA.

TCRdb called the reads again in MiXCR, with one record for every CDR3 protein. Found here are 680,000 or so distinct CDR3 sequences, about 30% of them singletons; the top ten hold about 20%. Notes on this clonotype: Its antigen is unknown.

The TCR sequence derives from a human donor in good health (CMV status not recorded). Some clones in this sample may be carry-over from other donors' samples. This material consisted of cultured PBMCs, taken from culture after CMV antigen stimulation.

The CDR3 DNA reads as TGTGCCAGCAGTGAACAGTGGCGGGCAGATACGCAGTATTTT. Protein sequence: CASSEQWRADTQYF. This chain uses TRBV6-1 with TRBJ2-3, with a weak D call TRBD2 (5 bases). V gave up 2 bases and J gave up 4 bases, with 10 bases separating them. Germline-derived CDR1 and CDR2 are MNHNS and SASEGT. This CDR3 has 14 residues.